This T cell receptor (beta chain) was sequenced for a study of T-cell reconstitution after alpha-beta-depleted transplantation in children (dated by TCRdb to about 2016). For the study in its entirety: Using TCR repertoire profiling, the study quantitatively followed how T-cell immune reconstitution unfolded in children after TCRalphabeta/CD19-depleted allogeneic hematopoietic cell transplantation. Paper-wide results and their limitations: The high TCRbeta diversity at day 60 in some patients was ascribed to recipient T cells and intrathymic progenitors that had survived conditioning. The frequencies of hyperexpanded clones fell over the following months, and after one year, T-cell counts and TCRbeta diversity were mostly attributed to newly produced T cells. The apparently early recovery of alphabetaT-cell counts about two months after transplant reportedly depended on only several hundred rapidly expanded clones that came from non-depleted graft cells.

Receptors were amplified or captured by PCR. The sequencer listed for this sample is Illumina HiSeq 2500. TCR library preparation used molecular barcoding, with unique molecular identifiers applied to normalize quantification of the TCRbeta repertoire. TCRdb reprocessed the public reads (quality trimming at Q25 with fastp, clone calling with MiXCR) and kept in-frame beta chains. Identical CDR3 protein sequences are pooled into one entry, listed with their most common genes and DNA. The sample data list about 830,000 distinct CDR3 sequences, and around 17% of these were observed just once. Approximately 5% of the sample is held by the ten biggest clonotypes. In light of the paper, this sample's treatment or condition label describes: allogeneic hematopoietic cell transplantation with graft depleted of TCRalphabeta T cells and CD19 B cells. TCRalphabeta/CD19-depleted allogeneic hematopoietic cell grafts were given to the transplant recipients, all of whom were children.

This clonotype was seen more than once but under ten times. Its antigen has not been determined. No clone much larger than this one lies a single base away; base qualities are absent. The junction carries 9 bases between V and J, which are trimmed by 7 bases and 4 bases respectively. The CDR3 spans 12 residues, from the cysteine through the phenylalanine. The only DNA kept is the CDR3, 36 bases in frame from the first base. The sample was PBMCs, mostly from graft donor cells, taken 360 days after TCRalphabeta/CD19-depleted stem cell transplant. The chain links TRBV12-3 or TRBV12-4 with TRBJ2-3; the D gene is not confidently resolved. The source is a male patient between 5 and 17 years old who had a stem cell transplant for acute lymphoblastic leukemia, so the T cells may come from the graft donor. The CDR3 loop reads CASTPPPDTQYF. In nucleotide form, the sequence is TGTGCCAGCACCCCTCCCCCAGATACGCAGTATTTT.